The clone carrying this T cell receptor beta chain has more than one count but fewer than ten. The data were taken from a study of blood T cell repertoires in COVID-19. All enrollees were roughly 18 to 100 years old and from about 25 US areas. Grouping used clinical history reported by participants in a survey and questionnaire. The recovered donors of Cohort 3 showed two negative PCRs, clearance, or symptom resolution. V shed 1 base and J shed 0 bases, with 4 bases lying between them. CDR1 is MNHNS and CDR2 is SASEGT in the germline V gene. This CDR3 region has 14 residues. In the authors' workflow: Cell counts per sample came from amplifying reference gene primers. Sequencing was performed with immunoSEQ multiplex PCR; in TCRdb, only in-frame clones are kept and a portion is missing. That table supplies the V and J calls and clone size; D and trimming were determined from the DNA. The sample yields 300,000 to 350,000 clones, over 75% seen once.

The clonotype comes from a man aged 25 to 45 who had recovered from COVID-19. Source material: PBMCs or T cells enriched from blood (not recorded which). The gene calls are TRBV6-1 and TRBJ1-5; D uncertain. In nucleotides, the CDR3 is TGTGCCAGCAGTGAAGGCTATAGCAATCAGCCCCAGCATTTT. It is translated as CASSEGYSNQPQHF.